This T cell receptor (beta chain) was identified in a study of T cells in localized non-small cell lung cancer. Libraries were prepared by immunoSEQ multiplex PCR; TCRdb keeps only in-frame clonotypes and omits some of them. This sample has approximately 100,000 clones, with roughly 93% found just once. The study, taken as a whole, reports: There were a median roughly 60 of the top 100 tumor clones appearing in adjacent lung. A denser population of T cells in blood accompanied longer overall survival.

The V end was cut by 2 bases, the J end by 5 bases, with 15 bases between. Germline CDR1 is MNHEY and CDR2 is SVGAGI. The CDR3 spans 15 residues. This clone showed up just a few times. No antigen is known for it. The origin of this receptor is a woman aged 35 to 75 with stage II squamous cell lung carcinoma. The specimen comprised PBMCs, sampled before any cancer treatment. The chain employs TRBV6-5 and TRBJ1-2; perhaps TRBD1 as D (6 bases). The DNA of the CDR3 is TGTGCCAGCAGTTACGAAGGCAGGGGAGGGTATGGCTACACCTTC. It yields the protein CASSYEGRGGYGYTF.